The next 31 T cell receptor beta chains were all read from a single sample in a study of regulatory T cells in long-lasting Graves disease. Time point noted: persistent/refractory GD, antithyroid drugs over 5 years with positive TRAb. PBMCs were the source of the RNA used for TCR sequencing. Library construction for TCR beta used iRepertoire HTBI primers and Arm-PCR of CDR3 regions. Each CDR3 protein is one row after TCRdb ran MiXCR on the multiplex PCR reads. The sample carries fewer than 450,000 distinct CDR3 sequences, about a fifth recorded once. The sequenced sample was peripheral blood mononuclear cells (PBMCs), obtained when the disease was refractory, from a patient treated with antithyroid drugs. The receptors derive from a female donor with Graves disease.

This clonotype was found many times. The rearrangement uses TRBV20-1 and TRBJ2-4; D remains unclear. The germline V gene has CDR1 DFQATT and CDR2 SNEGSKA (reference sequence). V was pared by 6 bases and J by 9 bases, with 9 bases between. There are 10 residues in the CDR3. The chain's CDR3 is CSATLGIQYF. The CDR3, as DNA: TGCAGTGCCACACTGGGCATTCAGTACTTC.

This clonotype occurred a few times. The chain couples TRBV7-2 to TRBJ2-5; D possibly corresponds to TRBD2 (7 bases). This CDR3 comprises 19 residues. V was clipped by 0 bases and J by 5 bases, with 25 bases between them. The germline V gene has CDR1 SGHTA and CDR2 FQGNSA. In DNA, the CDR3 is TGTGCCAGCAGCTTAGCCCTAGGGGGGGTTGAGATCTTCACGGAGACCCAGTACTTC. Translation: CASSLALGGVEIFTETQYF.

In its sample, this clonotype was seen a few times. The chain carries TRBV10-2 and TRBJ2-7; 12 bases are a match to TRBD1. Losses at the gene ends were 6 bases for V and 5 bases for J; bases not matched to a gene: 5. This CDR3 is built from 14 residues. Germline values: CDR1 WSHSY, CDR2 SAAADI. In nucleotides, the CDR3 is TGCGCCAGCAGAACGGGACAGGGGGCCAACGAGCAGTACTTC. Its translation: CASRTGQGANEQYF.

Details on this clonotype: Just one base apart from a much larger clone, this may be a read error. V usage is TRBV27 and J usage is TRBJ1-6; weak D call: TRBD1 (5 bases). Looked up from germline, CDR1 is MNHEY and CDR2 is SMNVEV (reference sequence). The CDR3 spans 13 residues. The CDR3 DNA sequence: TGTGCCAGCCGGAGGCAGGGCCCATCACCCCTCCGCTTT. Its protein product is CASRRQGPSPLRF.

For this clonotype: A read error likely explains this, since a far larger clone differs by one base. V is TRBV7-2 and J is TRBJ2-2; TRBD2 is a possible D gene (6 bases). The CDR3 length is 14 residues. Germline V CDR1 and CDR2: SGHTA, FQGNSA. Deletions cut 3 bases from V and 3 bases from J, with 8 bases between. This chain's CDR3 is CASSFSGYTGELFF. In nucleotides, the CDR3 is TGTGCCAGCAGCTTTAGCGGATACACCGGGGAGCTGTTTTTT.

This clonotype was detected a few times. The chain recombines TRBV6-2 or TRBV6-3 with TRBJ2-1; 7 nucleotides line up with TRBD2. The ends lost 0 bases at V and 16 bases at J; junction bases unmatched: 9. Germline-derived CDR1 and CDR2 are MNHEY and SVGEGT. This CDR3 region has 13 residues. CDR3: CASSYSYRREFFF. The DNA for the CDR3 is TGTGCCAGCAGTTACTCGTATCGGCGGGAGTTTTTCTTC.

This clonotype was seen many times. The chain employs TRBV11-2 and TRBJ2-5; 12 nucleotides match TRBD2. Germline CDR1 SGHAT, CDR2 FQNNGV. Trimming removed 1 base from V and 5 bases from J; junction bases left unmatched: 5. This CDR3 is built from 16 residues. The CDR3 protein is CASSLGTSGIGETQYF. As DNA, the CDR3 is TGTGCCAGCAGCTTAGGGACTAGCGGGATAGGGGAGACCCAGTACTTC.

V is TRBV29-1 and J is TRBJ2-2, with TRBD2 matching over 8 bases. Unmatched junction bases numbered 8, after V lost 6 bases and J lost 5 bases. Germline V gene data show CDR1 as SQVTM and CDR2 as ANQGSEA. This CDR3 region has 14 residues. The CDR3 loop reads CSVRAGLDTGELFF. CDR3 nucleotide sequence: TGCAGCGTCCGAGCGGGACTAGATACCGGGGAGCTGTTTTTT.

This clonotype turned up a few times. J is TRBJ2-5 and V is TRBV11-2; 8 bases are a match to TRBD2. CDR1 and CDR2 (germline): SGHAT, FQNNGV. CDR3 length: 13 amino acids. With V trimmed by 11 bases and J by 4 bases, 9 bases remained unmatched. The CDR3 DNA follows: TGTGCCGGTTCGGCTAGCGGGTTAGAGACCCAGTACTTC. Encoded protein: CAGSASGLETQYF.

This clonotype was seen many times. CDR3 loop: CASSFFLLSGPDRGFYGYTF. The CDR3 region has the DNA TGTGCCAGCAGTTTTTTTTTACTCTCGGGACCGGACCGAGGCTTCTATGGCTACACCTTC. The chain has TRBV12-3 or TRBV12-4 and TRBJ1-2; D might be TRBD1 (5 bases). The ends were cut back, 3 bases at V and 4 bases at J, with 30 bases in the middle. CDR3 size: 20 residues.

There are many counts of this clonotype. The chain has TRBV6-1 and TRBJ1-5, with TRBD1 matching 7 bases. CDR1 MNHNS and CDR2 SASEGT come from the germline V gene. V gave up 5 bases and J gave up 2 bases; unmatched junction bases: 6. The CDR3 sequence is 15 residues long. The CDR3 region has the DNA TGTGCCAGCAGTCAAGGACAGGTGGGCAATCAGCCCCAGCATTTT. Protein: CASSQGQVGNQPQHF.

This clonotype was detected a few times. This rearrangement joins TRBV6-5 to TRBJ1-5; D not resolved. V lost 0 bases, J lost 10 bases, and 10 bases lay in between. The CDR3 length is 13 residues. Germline V gene lookup returns CDR1 MNHEY and CDR2 SVGAGI. In DNA, the CDR3 is TGTGCCAGCAGTTACTCGATACGGGATCCCCAGCATTTT. The encoded protein is CASSYSIRDPQHF.

This clonotype has ten or more counts. The chain links TRBV28 to TRBJ1-5; D not resolved. V was trimmed by 4 bases and J by 5 bases, leaving 12 bases between them. CDR1 MDHEN and CDR2 SYDVKM come from the germline V gene. The CDR3 spans 14 residues. The CDR3 nucleotides are TGTGCCAGCAGTTCGGGAAGGAAGGATCAGCCCCAGCATTTT. Translated: CASSSGRKDQPQHF.

The chain joins TRBV4-1 to TRBJ2-7, with D possibly matching TRBD1 (5 bases). Deletions cut 4 bases from V and 1 base from J, with 11 bases between. The germline V gene encodes CDR1 MGHRA and CDR2 YSYEKL. This CDR3 is built from 14 residues. Here the CDR3 DNA reads TGCGCCAGCAGCCTGCGACAGCTTTCCTACGAGCAGTACTTC. Its translation is CASSLRQLSYEQYF.

As regards this clonotype: One end of the junction fails to match germline, which may point to a read error. The chain carries TRBV4-1 and TRBJ1-2; no reliable D call. CDR1 MGHRA and CDR2 YSYEKL come from the germline V gene. The CDR3 loop spans 16 amino acids. CDR3 loop: CASSQGSAEANYGYTF. The DNA of the CDR3 is TGCGCCAGCAGCCAAGGCTCTGCAGAAGCTAACTATGGCTACACCTTT.

The chain couples TRBV3-1 to TRBJ1-2, with TRBD1 matching over 8 bases. The CDR3 has 12 amino acids. V was clipped by 10 bases and J by 5 bases; unmatched bases: 6. The germline V gene encodes CDR1 LGHDT and CDR2 YNNKEL (reference sequence). The CDR3 DNA sequence: TGTGCCACATCGACAGGGGATTATGGCTACACCTTC. Amino acid sequence: CATSTGDYGYTF. The variable domain in full, with the rest retrieved from reference TRBV3-1 and TRBJ1-2, is DTAVSQTPKYLVTQMGNDKSIKCEQNLGHDTMYWYKQDSKKFLKIMFSYNNKELIINETVPNRFSPKSPDKAHLNLHINSLELGDSAVYFCATSTGDYGYTFGSGTRLTVV.

This clonotype was found many times. CDR3 nucleotides: TGTGCCAGCAGCTTACGCGGGACCAACTACGAGCAGTACTTC. Translating gives CASSLRGTNYEQYF. The chain couples TRBV11-2 to TRBJ2-7; D perhaps matches TRBD2 (6 bases). Trimming removed 2 bases from V and 3 bases from J, with 11 bases in between. The CDR3 is 14 amino acids. Germline loops: CDR1 SGHAT, CDR2 FQNNGV.

There are many counts of this clonotype. The chain couples TRBV6-5 to TRBJ1-2, with D uncertain. This CDR3 region has 12 residues. In germline, CDR1 is MNHEY, CDR2 SVGAGI. Trimming cost V 3 bases and J 2 bases, with 4 bases left between them. CDR3 DNA: TGTGCCAGCAGTTATATAAACTATGGCTACACCTTC. This codes for CASSYINYGYTF.

This clonotype was seen repeatedly, ten times or more. This chain links TRBV12-3 or TRBV12-4 with TRBJ2-5; 8 bases line up with TRBD1. CDR3 length: 16 residues. Trimming took 4 bases from V and 4 from J; bases not matched to a gene: 11. The CDR3 sequence: CASSSRRDRGGETQYF. CDR3 sequence (DNA): TGTGCCAGCAGTTCAAGACGTGACAGGGGAGGAGAGACCCAGTACTTC.

Ten or more counts support this clonotype. The gene calls are TRBV28 and TRBJ1-1; D call uncertain. V was pared by 5 bases and J by 6 bases, with 16 bases between. In germline, CDR1 is MDHEN, CDR2 SYDVKM. The CDR3 totals 14 residues. The CDR3 DNA is TGTGCCAGCAGTCCCCGGGTTGTTTCCTCTGAAGCTTTCTTT. Protein sequence: CASSPRVVSSEAFF.

This clonotype was seen many times. The chain carries TRBV2 and TRBJ1-2; D perhaps matches TRBD1 (5 bases). V gave up 3 bases and J gave up 7 bases, with 9 bases separating them. CDR3 length: 12 amino acids. In germline, CDR1 is SNHLY, CDR2 FYNNEI. Here the CDR3 DNA reads TGTGCCAGCAGTGACGGCAGGGCTGGCTACACCTTC. It codes for CASSDGRAGYTF.

The V gene is TRBV12-3 or TRBV12-4, the J gene TRBJ2-3, with 11 bases lining up with TRBD2. Trimming at V came to 8 bases and at J to 3 bases, leaving 19 bases not matched to a gene. The CDR3 is 19 amino acids. CDR3 region: CASETGASGRIMETDTQYF. CDR3 nucleotides: TGTGCCAGCGAAACAGGAGCTAGCGGGAGGATCATGGAGACAGATACGCAGTATTTT.

The J gene is TRBJ2-2, the V gene TRBV9, with 14 bases lining up with TRBD2. The CDR3 is 18 amino acids. The junction had 12 bases not matched to a gene; V was cut back by 4 bases and J by 7 bases. Germline V lookup: CDR1 SGDLS, CDR2 YYNGEE. The CDR3 loop is CASSPATPGLAGVGELFF. CDR3 coding DNA: TGTGCCAGCAGCCCCGCTACTCCGGGACTAGCGGGAGTCGGGGAGCTGTTTTTT.

This clonotype has ten or more counts. CDR3: CASRAGGTEAFF. The CDR3 DNA follows: TGTGCCAGCAGGGCAGGGGGCACTGAAGCTTTCTTT. V and J are TRBV2 and TRBJ1-1; 7 bases fit TRBD1. The germline V gene has CDR1 SNHLY and CDR2 FYNNEI. The CDR3 loop spans 12 amino acids. V dropped 6 bases and J dropped 4; count of bases not matched to a gene: 2.

Only a few counts were recorded for this clonotype. The chain carries TRBV19 and TRBJ1-2; D is undetermined. Trimming took off 2 bases at V and 1 base at J, with 8 bases between the two ends. CDR3 size: 14 residues. CDR1 is LNHDA and CDR2 is SQIVND in the germline V gene (reference sequence). The CDR3 DNA is TGTGCCAGTAGTATATCGGGGAATAACTATGGCTACACCTTC. This encodes CASSISGNNYGYTF.

This clonotype was seen many times. The chain carries TRBV20-1 and TRBJ1-1, with TRBD1 identical over 10 bases. Germline assignment: CDR1 DFQATT and CDR2 SNEGSKA (reference sequence). J gave up 3 bases and V 3 bases, and 7 bases lay outside the gene matches. The CDR3 has 15 residues. CDR3 protein: CSARDGTGVYTEAFF. CDR3 bases: TGCAGTGCTAGGGACGGGACAGGGGTGTACACTGAAGCTTTCTTT.

This clonotype was observed a single time. The V call is TRBV24-1, the J call TRBJ1-2, with 7 bases identical to TRBD1. Germline lookup yields CDR1 KGHDR and CDR2 SFDVKD. The J segment lost 6 bases and the V segment lost 4 bases, leaving 4 bases of the junction unmatched. The length of the CDR3 is 13 residues. CDR3 nucleotides: TGTGCCACCAGTGACCTAGGGGGCAATGGCTACACCTTC. Protein product: CATSDLGGNGYTF.

CDR3 sequence reads: CASSAGQGTYEQYF. The CDR3 DNA reads as TGTGCCAGTAGTGCGGGACAGGGCACCTACGAGCAGTACTTC. V gene TRBV19 combines with J gene TRBJ2-7; 9 bases are shared with TRBD1. Germline values: CDR1 LNHDA, CDR2 SQIVND (reference sequence). The CDR3 extends over 14 amino acids. The ends lost 5 bases at V and 2 bases at J; junction bases unmatched: 4. The entire variable domain, with the rest obtained from reference TRBV19 and TRBJ2-7, is as follows: DGGITQSPKYLFRKEGQNVTLSCEQNLNHDAMYWYRQDPGQGLRLIYYSQIVNDFQKGDIAEGYSVSREKKESFPLTVTSAQKNPTAFYLCASSAGQGTYEQYFGPGTRLTVT.

The V call is TRBV7-2, the J call TRBJ2-1, with 10 bases that match TRBD2. J was trimmed by 7 bases and V by 3 bases; bases with no gene match: 6. The CDR3 length is 15 residues. From germline, CDR1 is SGHTA and CDR2 FQGNSA. CDR3 region: CASSFLAGEMNEQFF. CDR3 sequence (DNA): TGTGCCAGCAGCTTCCTAGCGGGAGAGATGAATGAGCAGTTCTTC.

The sample holds many counts of this clonotype. The chain uses TRBV18 and TRBJ2-4, with 9 bases fitting TRBD2. V was pared by 0 bases and J by 8 bases, with 2 bases of the junction left unmatched. Germline CDR1 KGHSH, CDR2 LQKENI. This CDR3 is built from 14 residues. The CDR3 protein is CASSPPAGGDIQYF. The DNA for the CDR3 is TGTGCCAGCTCACCACCTGCGGGAGGGGACATTCAGTACTTC.

This clonotype appeared many times. This rearrangement joins TRBV6-5 to TRBJ1-1; D is perhaps TRBD1 (5 bases). The germline V gene has CDR1 MNHEY and CDR2 SVGAGI. V lost 4 bases to trimming and J lost 0 bases, with 9 bases between them. This CDR3 has 14 residues. This chain's CDR3 is CASSSGRMNTEAFF. The CDR3 DNA is TGTGCCAGCAGTTCGGGACGGATGAACACTGAAGCTTTCTTT.